A single sample gave rise to the 21 T cell receptor beta chains below, sequenced in a study of blood T cell repertoires in COVID-19. Libraries were prepared by immunoSEQ multiplex PCR; TCRdb keeps only in-frame clonotypes and omits some of them. The sample holds about 250,000 clones, about 91% seen once. The specimen was peripheral blood. These receptors were collected from a woman aged 30 to 39 with COVID-19, enrolled during active disease.

The rearrangement joins TRBV6-4 to TRBJ2-3, with 9 nucleotides matching TRBD1. V gave up 4 bases and J gave up 5 bases; unmatched junction bases: 7. The germline V gene has CDR1 MRHNA and CDR2 SNTAGT. This CDR3 has 15 residues. The CDR3 loop is CASSVGQGRGDTQYF. The CDR3 DNA is TGTGCCAGCAGTGTCGGACAGGGGAGGGGAGATACGCAGTATTTT.

The CDR3 DNA is TGTGCCAGCAGCTTTTCGGGGTCATCGGAGCAGTTCTTC. Protein product: CASSFSGSSEQFF. The V and J genes are TRBV5-6 and TRBJ2-1; tentatively, D is TRBD2 (5 bases). CDR3 length: 13 amino acids. V was clipped by 2 bases and J by 10 bases, with 13 bases between them. Germline V gives CDR1 SGHDT, CDR2 YYEEEE.

The chain links TRBV6-2 or TRBV6-3 to TRBJ2-7; weak D call: TRBD2 (6 bases). This CDR3 has 14 residues. Germline CDR1 reads MNHEY; CDR2 reads SVGEGT. Trimming removed 2 bases from V and 3 bases from J, with 11 bases in between. DNA for the CDR3: TGTGCCAGCAGTTACGGGACTTCCGGCTACGAGCAGTACGTC. Protein sequence: CASSYGTSGYEQYV.

The chain couples TRBV6-2 or TRBV6-3 to TRBJ1-5, with 7 bases matching TRBD1. The V gene end was trimmed by 4 bases and the J gene end by 3 bases; junction bases not matched to a gene: 12. The V gene's germline CDR1 is MNHEY and CDR2 SVGEGT. The CDR3 runs 17 residues. The CDR3 DNA is TGTGCCAGCAGTTTAAAATTCAGGACAGGCTACAATCAGCCCCAGCATTTT. This translates into CASSLKFRTGYNQPQHF.

The chain has TRBV5-6 and TRBJ1-2, with D unresolved. Germline V lookup: CDR1 SGHDT, CDR2 YYEEEE. The CDR3 is 15 residues long. V lost 4 bases to trimming and J lost 4 bases, with 17 bases between them. The CDR3 spells CASSLPGVLAYGYTF. CDR3 coding DNA: TGTGCCAGCAGCCTGCCCGGGGTGTTAGCCTATGGCTACACCTTC.

The chain is built from TRBV27 and TRBJ1-2; D may be TRBD1 (6 bases). Trimming took off 3 bases at V and 5 bases at J, with 7 bases between the two ends. Looked up from germline, CDR1 is MNHEY and CDR2 is SMNVEV (reference sequence). The length of the CDR3 is 12 residues. In DNA, the CDR3 is TGTGCCAGCAGTTTTACAGGGTATGGCTACACCTTC. Protein sequence: CASSFTGYGYTF.

The genes are TRBV19 and TRBJ2-3; 10 bases align to TRBD1. Germline values: CDR1 LNHDA, CDR2 SQIVND (reference sequence). Trimming at V came to 3 bases and at J to 13 bases, leaving 7 bases not matched to a gene. The CDR3 runs 13 residues. As DNA, the CDR3 is TGTGCCAGTAGTATCTTCTCGGGACAGGGGAAGTATTTT. It codes for CASSIFSGQGKYF.

The J gene is TRBJ1-2, the V gene TRBV30, with 7 bases aligning to TRBD1. The V segment lost 2 bases and the J segment 7 bases; nucleotides outside the gene matches: 7. CDR3 length: 13 residues. CDR1 is GTSNPN, CDR2 SVGIG, per germline (reference sequence). The CDR3 spells CAWSSGGGSGYTF. The CDR3 nucleotides are TGTGCCTGGAGTTCAGGGGGTGGGAGTGGCTACACCTTC.

The genes are TRBV21-1 and TRBJ2-1; the tabulated D call, TRBD2, remains unverified against the DNA. TRBV21-1 is given as a pseudogene. The CDR3 is 17 amino acids. CDR3 sequence reads: CASSKRRLGSCYNEQFF. In DNA form, the CDR3 reads TGTGCCAGCAGCAAACGCCGGTTAGGGAGTTGCTACAATGAGCAGTTCTTC.

The chain recombines TRBV19 with TRBJ1-5, with a tentative D call TRBD1 (6 bases). Deletions cut 6 bases from V and 4 bases from J, with 10 bases between. CDR1 and CDR2 (germline): LNHDA, SQIVND (reference sequence). The CDR3 totals 13 residues. CDR3 sequence reads: CASRDRTNQPQHF. CDR3 DNA sequence: TGTGCCAGTAGGGACAGAACTAATCAGCCCCAGCATTTT.

The rearrangement joins TRBV10-3 to TRBJ2-6; tentatively, D is TRBD1 (5 bases). Looked up from germline, CDR1 is ENHRY and CDR2 is SYGVKD. The CDR3 is made up of 18 amino acids. V lost 2 bases and J lost 1, with 15 bases in between. CDR3 bases: TGTGCCATCAGTGAGATACGACAGTTAACGTCTGGGGCCAACGTCCTGACTTTC. The encoded protein is CAISEIRQLTSGANVLTF.

This chain joins TRBV7-2 and TRBJ2-2, with 10 bases matching TRBD1. This CDR3 is 17 amino acids long. The ends lost 1 base at V and 7 bases at J; junction bases unmatched: 9. Germline V gives CDR1 SGHTA, CDR2 FQGNSA. The CDR3 bases are TGTGCCAGCAGCTTAGAAATGGTGGGGACAGGGGTCGGGGAGCTGTTTTTT. Amino acids: CASSLEMVGTGVGELFF.

V usage is TRBV4-1 and J usage is TRBJ2-5; TRBD2 agrees at 11 bases. The CDR3 is 15 amino acids. Germline CDR1 and CDR2: MGHRA and YSYEKL. The V and J ends lost 1 base and 4 bases, in that order; junction bases with no gene match: 2. This CDR3 reads CASSQASGRSETQYF. DNA for the CDR3: TGCGCCAGCAGCCAAGCTAGCGGGAGGTCAGAGACCCAGTACTTC.

The rearrangement links TRBV18 to TRBJ1-1, with a weak D call TRBD1 (6 bases). Trimming took 6 bases from V and 0 from J, leaving 20 bases between them. The CDR3 sequence is 17 residues long. Germline-derived CDR1 and CDR2 are KGHSH and LQKENI. CDR3 DNA: TGTGCCAGCTCGCTCAACGAGGGGGGGCCTTTGAACACTGAAGCTTTCTTT. This sequence encodes CASSLNEGGPLNTEAFF.

V gene TRBV7-6 combines with J gene TRBJ2-7; D may be TRBD2 (6 bases). The CDR3 sequence is 16 residues long. With 4 bases removed from V and 0 bases from J, the gap between germline ends came to 16 bases. Germline CDR1 SGHVS, CDR2 FNYEAQ. The CDR3 reads CASSSSGGVLSYEQYF. The CDR3 DNA sequence: TGTGCCAGCAGCTCATCTGGCGGGGTACTCTCCTACGAGCAGTACTTC.

The chain employs TRBV28 and TRBJ2-7, with unresolved D. The CDR3 extends over 13 amino acids. The V gene lost 4 bases and the J gene lost 7 bases, with 14 bases spanning the gap. Germline CDR1 MDHEN, CDR2 SYDVKM. CDR3 region: CASSSSPGPEQYV. The CDR3 nucleotides read TGTGCCAGCAGTTCTTCCCCAGGTCCGGAGCAGTACGTC.

V usage is TRBV7-2 and J usage is TRBJ1-3; D is ambiguous. The CDR3 sequence is 15 residues long. The V gene's germline CDR1 is SGHTA and CDR2 FQGNSA. Trimming took off 5 bases at V and 0 bases at J, with 11 bases between the two ends. The CDR3 sequence: CASSPLRGSGNTIYF. Here the CDR3 DNA reads TGTGCCAGCAGCCCCCTCCGGGGCTCTGGAAACACCATATATTTT.

The V gene is TRBV7-8, the J gene TRBJ1-4; 7 positions agree with TRBD1. The CDR3 loop spans 14 amino acids. Germline V gene data show CDR1 as SGHVS and CDR2 as FQNEAQ. The V segment lost 5 bases and the J segment 4 bases; nucleotides outside the gene matches: 4. The CDR3 nucleotides are TGTGCCAGCAGCCCAGGGGGAATTAATGAAAAACTGTTTTTT. Translated, it gives CASSPGGINEKLFF.

The V and J genes are TRBV11-2 and TRBJ1-1; D gene ambiguous. The CDR3 sequence is 15 residues long. Trimming pared 1 base from V and 5 bases from J, leaving 14 bases between. From germline, CDR1 is SGHAT and CDR2 FQNNGV. CDR3 bases: TGTGCCAGCAGCTTAGGGGCAGGAGAGGGAACTGAAGCTTTCTTT. This gives the protein CASSLGAGEGTEAFF.

This clone was recorded only once. The rearrangement links TRBV18 to TRBJ1-5; D gene unclear. V lost 4 bases, J lost 2 bases, and 12 bases lay in between. The CDR3 contains 15 residues. Germline V lookup: CDR1 KGHSH, CDR2 LQKENI. As DNA, the CDR3 is TGTGCCAGCTCACAACTACCGGATCGCAATCAGCCCCAGCATTTT. Translation gives CASSQLPDRNQPQHF.

The J gene is TRBJ1-1, the V gene TRBV27; no clear D gene. The CDR3 covers 13 residues. In germline, CDR1 is MNHEY, CDR2 SMNVEV (reference sequence). V dropped 6 bases and J dropped 11 bases, with 19 bases sitting between them. The CDR3 loop is CASRVSSGSRAFF. CDR3 coding DNA: TGTGCCAGCAGAGTCTCTTCGGGGTCCCGGGCTTTCTTT.